These T cell receptor beta chains were read from a single sample in a study of cytomegalovirus exposure and HLA in healthy donors. The method was immunoSEQ multiplex PCR; TCRdb's version includes in-frame clones alone and lacks a portion of them. Among around 140,000 clones, around 78% were seen once, and the ten largest hold around 2.4%. Source material: PBMCs. These receptors came from a woman aged 18-29 years in good health and CMV-seropositive. The CDR3 runs from the conserved cysteine through the conserved F or W. D genes are given only for firm matches. Clone size is given for some rows only: seen once, a few or many times, or a class if the clone is expanded.

-,TRBV30,TRBJ1-6,12,-,TGTGCCTGGGACAGGTATAATTCACCCCTCCACTTT,CAWDRYNSPLHF
-,TRBV27,TRBJ2-3,17,TRBD2,TGTGCCAGCAGTTTAGGTAGCGGGGGGGCTAGCACAGATACGCAGTATTTT,CASSLGSGGASTDTQYF
-,TRBV6-1,TRBJ1-5,15,TRBD1,TGTGCCAGTAACCGGGACAGGGCTAGCAATCAGCCCCAGCATTTT,CASNRDRASNQPQHF
-,TRBV5-1,TRBJ2-7,15,TRBD1,TGCGCCAGCAACCCAATAGGGGACAGGGGCCACGAGCAGTACTTC,CASNPIGDRGHEQYF
few,TRBV7-9,TRBJ1-1,14,TRBD1,TGTGCCAGCAGCTTCTCCGGACAGGGGATTGAAGCTTTCTTT,CASSFSGQGIEAFF
-,TRBV6-1,TRBJ1-2,17,-,TGTGCCAGCAGTAAAGAGTTACGACAGAGAGCTAACTATGGCTACACCTTC,CASSKELRQRANYGYTF
-,TRBV10-3,TRBJ1-2,16,TRBD1,TGTGCCATACTTTTAACAGGGGACCCAGTGGGATATGGCTACACCTTC,CAILLTGDPVGYGYTF
-,TRBV29-1,TRBJ1-2,13,-,TGCAGCGTTTCCGATCGACAGAGCTCAGGCTACACCTTC,CSVSDRQSSGYTF
once,TRBV11-2,TRBJ2-2,18,-,TGTGCCAGCAGCTTCGGAAGTTGGGGGGGCATGGACACCGGGGAGCTGTTTTTT,CASSFGSWGGMDTGELFF
-,TRBV19,TRBJ1-2,13,TRBD1,TGTGCCAGTGGGGACAGGGAGGAGTATGGCTACACCTTC,CASGDREEYGYTF
-,TRBV9,TRBJ1-3,16,-,TGTGCCAGCAGCGTAGATCCCGATTCAGTTGGAAACACCATATATTTT,CASSVDPDSVGNTIYF
-,TRBV4-1,TRBJ1-1,12,-,TGCGCCAGCAGCCAGGGGGCCACTGAAGCTTTCTTT,CASSQGATEAFF
-,TRBV10-3,TRBJ1-2,12,-,TGTGCCATCAGACAGACAGAGGAGGGCTACACCTTC,CAIRQTEEGYTF
-,TRBV6-1,TRBJ1-2,15,-,TGTGCCAGCAGTGAAGGCGCAGGGGTTACTTATGGCTACACCTTC,CASSEGAGVTYGYTF
-,TRBV2,TRBJ2-7,15,-,TGTGCCAGCAGTTTAAGACAGGAACTAACCTACGAGCAGTACTTC,CASSLRQELTYEQYF
-,TRBV6-5,TRBJ2-1,14,TRBD1,TGTGCCAGCAGTAACCGGGACAGCTACAATGAGCAGTTCTTC,CASSNRDSYNEQFF
-,TRBV7-2,TRBJ2-1,15,TRBD2,TGTGCCAGCAGCTTGGCCCTAGCGGGTTACAATGAGCAGTTCTTC,CASSLALAGYNEQFF
few,TRBV28,TRBJ1-3,14,TRBD1,TGTGCCAGCAGCACAGGGGAAGGTGGAAACACCATATATTTT,CASSTGEGGNTIYF
-,TRBV7-2,TRBJ2-3,14,-,TGTGCCAGCAGCCCCCGGGGAGACTCAGATACGCAGTATTTT,CASSPRGDSDTQYF
few,TRBV4-3,TRBJ2-3,16,TRBD2,TGCGCCAGCAGCCGAACACTAGCGGGGGTGACAGATACGCAGTATTTT,CASSRTLAGVTDTQYF
-,TRBV18,TRBJ1-3,18,TRBD1,TGTGCCAGCTCACTCCCGGGACAGGCCCTGTTCTCTGGAAACACCATATATTTT,CASSLPGQALFSGNTIYF
-,TRBV4-1,TRBJ2-3,15,TRBD2,TGCGCCAGCAGCTCTGCGGGGGTTAGCACAGATACGCAGTATTTT,CASSSAGVSTDTQYF
-,TRBV7-9,TRBJ2-2,15,TRBD1,TGTGCCAGCAGCCCCCGGACAGGGAGAACCGGGGAGCTGTTTTTT,CASSPRTGRTGELFF
few,TRBV6-4,TRBJ2-3,14,-,TGTGCCAGCAGTGAAGGGGGTGTGGGAGATACGCAGTATTTT,CASSEGGVGDTQYF
-,TRBV10-3,TRBJ2-3,16,-,TGTGCCATCAGTGAACGCGGCGTAGGGGTCCCAGATACGCAGTATTTT,CAISERGVGVPDTQYF
-,TRBV6-5,TRBJ2-7,13,-,TGTGCCAGCAGTTCGACAGTCTCCTACGAGCAGTACTTC,CASSSTVSYEQYF
-,TRBV6-6,TRBJ2-7,15,TRBD2,TGTGCCAGCAGTTACGGTAGCGGGTCCAGCTACGAGCAGTACTTC,CASSYGSGSSYEQYF
-,TRBV7-2,TRBJ1-3,15,-,TGTGCCAGCAGCTTAGGAGATCTCTCTGGAAACACCATATATTTT,CASSLGDLSGNTIYF
-,TRBV28,TRBJ2-7,13,TRBD1,TGTGCCAGCAGCTACCCGGGACAGCGAAGTCACATATTC,CASSYPGQRSHIF
-,TRBV5-1,TRBJ2-3,15,-,TGCGCCAGCAGCTTGCGGCGGGCCGACACAGATACGCAGTATTTT,CASSLRRADTDTQYF
once,TRBV18,TRBJ1-6,12,-,TGTGCCAGCTCACCAGGGCAATCACCCCTCCACTTT,CASSPGQSPLHF
-,TRBV30,TRBJ2-2,18,TRBD2,TGTGCCTGGAGTGACCCGACTAGCGGGGGGTTCTCCACCGGGGAGCTGTTTTTT,CAWSDPTSGGFSTGELFF
-,TRBV5-8,TRBJ1-2,14,TRBD1,TGTGCCAGCAGCTTCGGGACAGCAAACTATGGCTACACCTTC,CASSFGTANYGYTF
-,TRBV19,TRBJ1-2,14,-,TGTGCCAGTAGTATAGCAGGGGCTAACTATGGCTACACCTTC,CASSIAGANYGYTF